The clone carrying this TCR beta chain was seen only a few times. The antigen is not known. Construction of naive CD8 libraries employed about 19,000 to 1,000,000 sorted cells together with 10%, 30% or 50% RNA. Naive CD8 T cells were sorted as CD8+CD4-CCR7+CD45RA+. Germline values: CDR1 SGHTA, CDR2 FQGNSA. The CDR3 has 14 residues. With 3 bases removed from V and 2 bases from J, the gap between germline ends came to 11 bases. These data originate in a study of molecular identifiers for immune sequencing clone quantification. The use of previously described methods and listed TCR primers produced the bulk TCR libraries. TCRdb reprocessed the PCR reads via MiXCR and lists one record per CDR3 protein. The sample includes just under 650,000 distinct CDR3 sequences, about 20% of them seen just once. Study results and caveats: Because of identical TCR molecules sharing a barcode, sizes of highly expanded clones could be underestimated.

This sequence originates from a human donor in good health. Some libraries in this study had Jurkat cell RNA spiked in. The sample comprised naive CD8+ T cells from blood, with Jurkat cell RNA spiked in. Subset here: FACS-sorted CD8+CD4-CCR7+CD45RA+ naive T cells. The chain combines TRBV7-2 with TRBJ2-7; TRBD2 is a possible D gene (6 bases). The CDR3 region has the DNA TGTGCCAGCAGCTTTTATACGGGGGCCTACGAGCAGTACTTC. Protein product: CASSFYTGAYEQYF.